The TCR beta chain described here comes from a study of T cells in Graves' hyperthyroidism and ophthalmopathy. Study-wide results and caveats: Expanded thyroid clonotypes (above 0.001) were mostly also found in blood.

About this clonotype: Its antigen remains unidentified.

Diagnostic decisions used clinical symptoms, serum thyroxine and TRAb, thyroid ultrasound and orbital computed tomography. The source material, RNA transcripts, was used to amplify TCR beta CDR3 regions. The study used the HTBI primer set for a first-round RT-PCR of the TCR CDR3. TCRdb called the multiplex PCR reads again in MiXCR, with one record for every CDR3 protein. This sample yields about 500,000 distinct CDR3 sequences, of which around 50% are seen a single time; 44% belongs to the top ten. Trimming took off 4 bases at V and 7 bases at J, with 17 bases between the two ends. This CDR3 contains 14 residues. Germline assignment: CDR1 MDHEN and CDR2 SYDVKM.

This rearrangement joins TRBV28 to TRBJ2-7, with D possibly TRBD1 on 5 matching bases. The sequence was obtained from an adult woman with Graves' disease, either hyperthyroidism or ophthalmopathy (not recorded which). The sequencing sample was made of peripheral blood or thyroid tissue (not recorded which). The CDR3 reads CASSYSAGLREQYF. The CDR3 DNA reads TGTGCCAGCAGTTACTCGGCAGGGTTGAGGGAGCAGTACTTC.